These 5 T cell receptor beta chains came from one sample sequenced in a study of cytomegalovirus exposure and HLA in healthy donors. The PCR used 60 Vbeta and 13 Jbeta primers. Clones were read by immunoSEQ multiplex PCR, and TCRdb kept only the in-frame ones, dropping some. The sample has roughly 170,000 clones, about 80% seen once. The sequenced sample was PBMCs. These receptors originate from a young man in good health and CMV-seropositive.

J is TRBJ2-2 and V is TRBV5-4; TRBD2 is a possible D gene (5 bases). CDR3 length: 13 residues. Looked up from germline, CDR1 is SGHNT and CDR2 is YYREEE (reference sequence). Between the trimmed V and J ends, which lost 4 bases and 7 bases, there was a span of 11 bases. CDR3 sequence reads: CASSKQEGGELFF. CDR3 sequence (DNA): TGTGCCAGCAGCAAACAAGAGGGCGGGGAGCTGTTTTTT.

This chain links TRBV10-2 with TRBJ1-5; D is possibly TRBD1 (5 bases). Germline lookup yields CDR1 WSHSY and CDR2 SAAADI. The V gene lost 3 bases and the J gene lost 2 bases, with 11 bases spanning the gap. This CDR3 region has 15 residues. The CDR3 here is CASSDRRGGNQPQHF. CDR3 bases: TGCGCCAGCAGTGACCGCCGGGGGGGCAATCAGCCCCAGCATTTT.

CDR3 sequence: CSVRTGALNTGELFF. The CDR3 DNA reads TGCAGCGTTCGGACAGGGGCCTTGAACACCGGGGAGCTGTTTTTT. The chain joins TRBV29-1 to TRBJ2-2, with 9 bases matching TRBD1. Germline V gives CDR1 SQVTM, CDR2 ANQGSEA. This CDR3 region has 15 residues. Trimming cost V 5 bases and J 1 base; bases outside gene matches: 5.

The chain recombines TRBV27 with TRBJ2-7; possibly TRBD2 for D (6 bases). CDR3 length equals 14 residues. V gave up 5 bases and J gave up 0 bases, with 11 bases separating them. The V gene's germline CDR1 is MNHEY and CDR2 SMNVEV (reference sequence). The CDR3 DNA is TGTGCCAGCAGTCCTAGCGTATACTCCTACGAGCAGTACTTC. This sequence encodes CASSPSVYSYEQYF.

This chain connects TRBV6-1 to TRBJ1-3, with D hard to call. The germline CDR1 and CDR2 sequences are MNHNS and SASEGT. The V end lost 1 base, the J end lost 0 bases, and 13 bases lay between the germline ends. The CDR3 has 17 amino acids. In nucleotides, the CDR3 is TGTGCCAGCAGTGAAGGTCTTGGCGGTACCTCTGGAAACACCATATATTTT. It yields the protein CASSEGLGGTSGNTIYF.